This T cell receptor beta chain stems from a study of graft-versus-host responses after intestinal transplantation. Study information: Every recipient had anti-thymocyte globulin induction and 2 to 3 years of tacrolimus plus steroids.

Sequencing used immunoSEQ multiplex PCR; TCRdb keeps in-frame clones, though not all of them. The data contain roughly 15,000 clones, around a third of them seen just once; the ten biggest clones take up around 6%. This clone has more than one count but fewer than ten. Cell sorting after the reaction yielded proliferating CFSE-low CD3+CD4+ and CD3+CD8+ responders. The source was alloreactive CD4+ T cells from a mixed lymphocyte reaction culture, collected before intestinal transplant. The sample's subset: CFSE-low proliferating T cells sorted from roughly six-day pre-transplant mixed lymphocyte reaction (GvH or HvG direction). The receptor's source is a human patient who received an intestinal transplant.

Here the CDR3 DNA reads TGTGCCAGCAGTTACTCAGCTACAGGGGGGGATACGCAGTATTTT. Protein: CASSYSATGGDTQYF. V gene TRBV6-5 combines with J gene TRBJ2-3, with TRBD1 matching over 8 bases. The length of the CDR3 is 15 residues. Germline V lookup: CDR1 MNHEY, CDR2 SVGAGI. V shed 0 bases and J 6 bases; nucleotides not matched to a gene: 5.